The T cell receptor (beta chain) described here comes from a study of blood T cell repertoires in COVID-19. Study summary: COVID-19 samples from acute and convalescent phases originated in the United States, Italy and Spain. In each case, the material was cDNA or gDNA derived from T cells, B-cell-depleted T cells, or PBMCs.

Germline CDR1 is SGHTA and CDR2 is FQGNSA. The CDR3 has 16 residues. V was pared by 1 base and J by 6 bases, with 11 bases of the junction left unmatched. Using immunoSEQ multiplex PCR, the repertoire was profiled, and TCRdb retains in-frame clones only, with some absent. There are about 220,000 clones in the sample; just over 85% occur only once, and about 4% lies in the top ten. Living in 24 US areas, the participants were between roughly 18 and 90 years of age. This chain uses TRBV7-2 with TRBJ1-2; 7 bases line up with TRBD1. The TCR originated in a woman in her 40s with acute COVID-19. Sequences were obtained from PBMCs or T cells enriched from blood (not recorded which). The CDR3 loop reads CASSLVAPGTVHGYTF. In DNA, the CDR3 is TGTGCCAGCAGCTTAGTAGCCCCCGGGACAGTTCATGGCTACACCTTC.